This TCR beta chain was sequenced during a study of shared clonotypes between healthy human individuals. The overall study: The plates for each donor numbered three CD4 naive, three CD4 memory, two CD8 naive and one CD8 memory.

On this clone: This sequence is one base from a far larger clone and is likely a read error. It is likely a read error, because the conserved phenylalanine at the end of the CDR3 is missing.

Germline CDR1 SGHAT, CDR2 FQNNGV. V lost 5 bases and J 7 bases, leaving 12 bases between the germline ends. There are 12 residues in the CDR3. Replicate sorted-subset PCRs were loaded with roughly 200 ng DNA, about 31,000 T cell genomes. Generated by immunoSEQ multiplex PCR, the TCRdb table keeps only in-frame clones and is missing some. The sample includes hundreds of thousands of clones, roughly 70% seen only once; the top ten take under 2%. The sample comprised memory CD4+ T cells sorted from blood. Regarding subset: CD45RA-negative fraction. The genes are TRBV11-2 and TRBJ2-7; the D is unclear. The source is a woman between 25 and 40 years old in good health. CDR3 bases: TGTGCCAGCAGCCCCTACATTGAGGAGCAGTACCTC. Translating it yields CASSPYIEEQYL.